This T cell receptor beta chain was obtained from a study of OX40 agonist ivuxolimab in advanced cancers. With 1 base clipped from V and 0 bases from J, the junction kept 7 bases outside the gene matches. The germline V gene has CDR1 SGHAT and CDR2 FQNNGV. There are 18 residues in the CDR3. This clone was counted only a few times. TCRdb's copy holds only in-frame clones and misses some; the assay was immunoSEQ multiplex PCR. The sample includes roughly 6,300 clones, over 70% of them seen just once. The sequence derives from an adult with an advanced solid tumor such as melanoma, head and neck, liver or kidney cancer. The chain combines TRBV11-2 with TRBJ2-1; TRBD2 agrees at 9 bases. Specimen: CD4+ or CD8+ T cells sorted from blood, collected in a trial of the OX40 agonist ivuxolimab. CDR3 sequence: CASSLVFGSGGSYNEQFF. The DNA of the CDR3 is TGTGCCAGCAGCTTAGTATTCGGTAGCGGGGGCTCCTACAATGAGCAGTTCTTC.